The 28 T cell receptor beta chains below all came from one sample that was sequenced in a study of cytomegalovirus exposure and HLA in healthy donors. Both 60 Vbeta primers and 13 Jbeta primers went into the PCR. Here immunoSEQ multiplex PCR was the method, and the copy in TCRdb shows in-frame clones only, minus some. The table includes approximately 200,000 clones, 82% detected once. Sequencing used PBMCs. These receptors were collected from a woman aged 45-65 years in good health and CMV-seropositive.

The rearrangement uses TRBV5-8 and TRBJ2-3; 14 nucleotides match TRBD2. CDR3 size: 19 residues. V lost 2 bases, J lost 0 bases, and 8 bases stayed unmatched. CDR1 is SGHTS, CDR2 YDEGEE, per germline. The chain's CDR3 is CASSFSGTSGSQSTDTQYF. DNA of the CDR3: TGTGCCAGCAGCTTCTCCGGGACTAGCGGGAGCCAAAGCACAGATACGCAGTATTTT.

The chain has TRBV13 and TRBJ1-1; 7 bases align to TRBD1. CDR3 length: 15 residues. Trimming removed 1 base from V and 5 bases from J; junction bases left unmatched: 7. Per germline, CDR1 PRHDT and CDR2 FYEKMQ (reference sequence). The CDR3 region has the DNA TGTGCCAGCAGCTTAGTTGGACAGGTTAAGACTGAAGCTTTCTTT. It is translated as CASSLVGQVKTEAFF. The full variable domain, completed using reference TRBV13 and TRBJ1-1, is AAGVIQSPRHLIKEKRETATLKCYPIPRHDTVYWYQQGPGQDPQFLISFYEKMQSDKGSIPDRFSAQQFSDYHSELNMSSLELGDSALYFCASSLVGQVKTEAFFGQGTRLTVV.

DNA of the CDR3: TGTGCCAGTAGCGACAGGGTTGCTCTCTACAATGAGCAGTTCTTC. The encoded protein is CASSDRVALYNEQFF. This chain connects TRBV19 to TRBJ2-1, with 7 bases identical to TRBD1. The ends lost 6 bases at V and 3 bases at J; junction bases unmatched: 8. The length of the CDR3 is 15 residues. The germline CDR1 and CDR2 sequences are LNHDA and SQIVND (reference sequence).

The rearrangement joins TRBV4-3 to TRBJ1-1; the D gene is possibly TRBD1 (5 bases). The CDR3 is 18 residues long. The ends were cut back, 0 bases at V and 5 bases at J, with 22 bases in the middle. Germline V gives CDR1 LGHNA, CDR2 YSLEER. The CDR3 sequence is CASSQELGSGGSGTEAFF. CDR3 nucleotide sequence: TGCGCCAGCAGCCAAGAGTTAGGTTCCGGGGGATCGGGGACTGAAGCTTTCTTT.

The CDR3 here is CASSLGGQIYEQYF. The CDR3, as DNA: TGCGCCAGCAGCTTGGGGGGACAGATCTACGAGCAGTACTTC. This chain connects TRBV5-1 to TRBJ2-7; 7 bases fit TRBD1. Trimming cost V 0 bases and J 3 bases; bases outside gene matches: 3. The CDR3 totals 14 residues. The V gene's germline CDR1 is SGHRS and CDR2 YFSETQ.

The rearrangement joins TRBV18 to TRBJ2-7; a weak D match, TRBD1 (6 bases). Trimming pared 3 bases from V and 4 bases from J, leaving 10 bases between. CDR1 is KGHSH and CDR2 is LQKENI in the germline V gene. This CDR3 spans 13 amino acids. CDR3 amino acids: CASSPQQGYEQYF. CDR3 coding DNA: TGTGCCAGCTCACCCCAACAGGGTTACGAGCAGTACTTC.

Concerning this clone: Relative to the germline gene, one junction end is altered; a read error may explain this. The V call is TRBV7-9, the J call TRBJ2-7, with D hard to call. The CDR3 length is 12 residues. Per the germline V gene, CDR1 is SEHNR and CDR2 is FQNEAQ (reference sequence). CDR3 coding DNA: TGTTCCAGCAGCTTAATATCCTACGAGCAGTACTTC. It specifies CSSSLISYEQYF.

V is TRBV14 and J is TRBJ1-6, with D possibly being TRBD1 (6 bases). The V and J ends lost 1 base and 7 bases respectively, with 8 bases between them. This CDR3 is built from 14 residues. The germline V gene has CDR1 SGHDN and CDR2 FVKESK. The CDR3 region is CASSQGTANSPLHF. CDR3 sequence (DNA): TGTGCCAGCAGCCAAGGGACAGCAAATTCACCCCTCCACTTT.

This chain joins TRBV5-1 and TRBJ2-7, with 7 bases lining up with TRBD1. CDR1 and CDR2 (germline): SGHRS, YFSETQ. After removal of 1 base from V and 3 bases from J, the junction contained 7 bases not matched to a gene. CDR3 length: 15 amino acids. CDR3 nucleotides: TGCGCCAGCAGCTTGAATACAGGGGAGTTCTACGAGCAGTACTTC. This sequence encodes CASSLNTGEFYEQYF.

This sequence joins TRBV7-9 and TRBJ2-2; no firm D call. This CDR3 contains 13 residues. Germline CDR1 reads SEHNR; CDR2 reads FQNEAQ (reference sequence). Trimming pared 5 bases from V and 0 bases from J, leaving 4 bases between. This CDR3 is CASSNSNTGELFF. For the CDR3, the DNA is TGTGCCAGCAGCAACTCGAACACCGGGGAGCTGTTTTTT.

This clone is a singleton in its sample. The V and J genes are TRBV28 and TRBJ2-7; 9 bases match TRBD1. The CDR3 totals 15 residues. J lost 6 bases, V lost 3 bases, and 9 bases had no gene match. Germline CDR1 is MDHEN and CDR2 is SYDVKM. As DNA, the CDR3 is TGTGCCAGCAGTTTGGACGTGGGACAGGGTGGCGAGCAGTACTTC. Its protein product is CASSLDVGQGGEQYF.

This clone was found a few times. This chain uses TRBV7-6 with TRBJ2-1, with 10 bases aligning to TRBD1. This CDR3 is built from 16 residues. With V trimmed by 5 bases and J by 2 bases, 6 bases remained unmatched. Germline loops: CDR1 SGHVS, CDR2 FNYEAQ. The CDR3 DNA reads TGTGCCAGCAGCCCCCGGACAGGGGGGCCCTACAATGAGCAGTTCTTC. This encodes CASSPRTGGPYNEQFF. The full variable domain, with the rest looked up from reference TRBV7-6 and TRBJ2-1, is GAGVSQSPRYKVTKRGQDVALRCDPISGHVSLYWYRQALGQGPEFLTYFNYEAQQDKSGLPNDRFSAERPEGSISTLTIQRTEQRDSAMYRCASSPRTGGPYNEQFFGPGTRLTVL.

J is TRBJ2-1 and V is TRBV30, with TRBD2 as a possible D gene (6 bases). Germline V gene data show CDR1 as GTSNPN and CDR2 as SVGIG (reference sequence). V lost 0 bases and J lost 5, with 14 bases in between. The CDR3 runs 15 residues. The CDR3, as DNA: TGTGCCTGGAGTGTAGTATCGCGGGACCACAATGAGCAGTTCTTC. Amino acids: CAWSVVSRDHNEQFF.

The rearrangement joins TRBV30 to TRBJ2-3; 11 bases are a match to TRBD2. Germline-derived CDR1 and CDR2 are GTSNPN and SVGIG (reference sequence). The junction had 13 bases not matched to a gene; V was cut back by 3 bases and J by 5 bases. The CDR3 is 17 residues long. The CDR3 here is CAWSGGSGRAKGDTQYF. As DNA, the CDR3 is TGTGCCTGGAGCGGGGGTAGCGGGAGGGCCAAGGGAGATACGCAGTATTTT.

This clone is a singleton in its sample. The genes are TRBV7-8 and TRBJ2-1; a weak D match, TRBD1 (6 bases). The CDR3 consists of 15 residues. Germline values: CDR1 SGHVS, CDR2 FQNEAQ. Trimming cost V 2 bases and J 8 bases, with 16 bases left between them. The CDR3 nucleotides are TGTGCCAGCAGCTTACGACAGGAGAACGGGGATGAGCAGTTCTTC. Protein: CASSLRQENGDEQFF.

The chain joins TRBV19 to TRBJ2-6; D possibly corresponds to TRBD1 (5 bases). The CDR3 totals 17 residues. Per germline, CDR1 LNHDA and CDR2 SQIVND (reference sequence). V was cut by 1 base and J by 4 bases, with 14 bases left in between. CDR3 residues: CASSIGHKGQGANVLTF. CDR3 DNA: TGTGCCAGTAGTATAGGCCACAAGGGGCAAGGGGCCAACGTCCTGACTTTC.

The rearrangement links TRBV5-1 to TRBJ2-1; TRBD1 agrees at 8 bases. The CDR3 spans 15 residues. V shed 5 bases and J 6 bases; nucleotides not matched to a gene: 10. Germline V CDR1 and CDR2: SGHRS, YFSETQ. This CDR3 reads CASRYSTGARNEQFF. CDR3 nucleotides: TGCGCCAGCAGATATTCGACAGGGGCCCGCAATGAGCAGTTCTTC.

This chain links TRBV5-1 with TRBJ1-1, with a tentative D call TRBD1 (6 bases). Germline V gene data show CDR1 as SGHRS and CDR2 as YFSETQ. Trimming left V 0 bases short and J 1 base short, with 7 bases between. There are 14 residues in the CDR3. This CDR3 is CASSLVGQNTEAFF. The CDR3 DNA sequence: TGCGCCAGCAGCTTGGTGGGACAGAACACTGAAGCTTTCTTT.

V gene TRBV7-6 combines with J gene TRBJ2-3, with TRBD2 matching over 15 bases. The length of the CDR3 is 16 residues. CDR1 is SGHVS and CDR2 is FNYEAQ in the germline V gene. V trimming: 5 bases; J trimming: 4 bases; junction bases outside the gene matches: 4. The CDR3 region has the DNA TGTGCCAGCAGCCCGGGACTAGCGGGGGGCCCAGATACGCAGTATTTT. Residues: CASSPGLAGGPDTQYF.

This chain connects TRBV28 to TRBJ2-4; D is undetermined. The V end was cut by 2 bases, the J end by 7 bases, with 18 bases between. Germline CDR1 is MDHEN and CDR2 is SYDVKM. The CDR3 sequence is 16 residues long. CDR3 DNA: TGTGCCAGCAGTTTAACCCCGTTCTCTAAATTGAACATTCAGTACTTC. Translating it yields CASSLTPFSKLNIQYF.

The chain carries TRBV28 and TRBJ1-2; 8 bases are a match to TRBD1. This CDR3 is 15 amino acids long. With V trimmed by 4 bases and J by 4 bases, 8 bases remained unmatched. CDR1 is MDHEN, CDR2 SYDVKM, per germline. This CDR3 is CASSSRQGRGYGYTF. The CDR3 DNA follows: TGTGCCAGCAGTTCCAGACAGGGGCGAGGCTATGGCTACACCTTC.

This chain joins TRBV13 and TRBJ2-7; 14 bases agree with TRBD2. This CDR3 region has 15 residues. Per germline, CDR1 PRHDT and CDR2 FYEKMQ (reference sequence). The V and J ends lost 4 bases and 4 bases, in that order; junction bases with no gene match: 3. The CDR3 nucleotides are TGTGCCAGCAGCTCGGGACTAGCGGGAGCGTACGAGCAGTACTTC. Its protein is CASSSGLAGAYEQYF.

The V and J genes are TRBV4-3 and TRBJ1-2; 9 bases match TRBD1. V lost 0 bases and J lost 2; bases outside the gene matches: 4. The CDR3 has 16 amino acids. Germline V gene sequence: CDR1 LGHNA, CDR2 YSLEER. Here the CDR3 reads CASSQEIGQGNYGYTF. Here the CDR3 DNA reads TGCGCCAGCAGCCAAGAGATCGGACAGGGGAACTATGGCTACACCTTC.

This clone was detected a few times. The germline gene is not matched at one end of the junction; a read error may be the cause. The chain has TRBV7-2 and TRBJ2-7; 8 positions match TRBD1. The CDR3 extends over 14 amino acids. From germline, CDR1 is SGHTA and CDR2 FQGNSA. The CDR3 sequence: CVSSQQGVVYEQYF. Here the CDR3 DNA reads TGTGTCAGCAGCCAACAGGGGGTCGTCTACGAGCAGTACTTC.

The rearrangement joins TRBV2 to TRBJ2-1; D might be TRBD1 (5 bases). Trimming stripped 2 bases from V and 4 bases from J, with 9 bases between. The germline V gene has CDR1 SNHLY and CDR2 FYNNEI. This CDR3 is built from 14 residues. In DNA form, the CDR3 reads TGTGCCAGCAGTGAAAACAGGCTTTACAATGAGCAGTTCTTC. Its protein is CASSENRLYNEQFF.

The rearrangement joins TRBV6-6 to TRBJ2-1; 10 positions agree with TRBD2. The germline CDR1 and CDR2 sequences are MNHNY and SVGAGI (reference sequence). The junction had 9 bases not matched to a gene; V was cut back by 5 bases and J by 5 bases. The CDR3 covers 16 residues. CDR3 in amino acids: CASSRGLSGRDNEQFF. The DNA for the CDR3 is TGTGCCAGCAGTCGGGGTTTGAGCGGGAGGGACAATGAGCAGTTCTTC.

The V and J genes are TRBV7-2 and TRBJ2-7; TRBD1 aligns across 7 bases. V shed 3 bases, J shed 1 base, and the junction held 3 bases outside the gene matches. The CDR3 length is 14 residues. CDR1 and CDR2 (germline): SGHTA, FQGNSA. The CDR3 bases are TGTGCCAGCAGCTTGATGGGACAGTCCTACGAGCAGTACTTC. It specifies CASSLMGQSYEQYF.

The rearrangement links TRBV6-5 to TRBJ1-2; D possibly corresponds to TRBD1 (5 bases). Germline CDR1 reads MNHEY; CDR2 reads SVGAGI. V lost 5 bases and J lost 5, with 9 bases in between. This CDR3 is 12 amino acids long. As DNA, the CDR3 is TGTGCCAGCAGTGACCGACAGTATGGCTACACCTTC. This codes for CASSDRQYGYTF.